The clone carrying this TCR beta chain has more than one count but fewer than ten. Its matching antigen is unknown. The data originate from a study of T-cell memory formation after mild COVID-19. Study observations and caveats: Largely, contracting CD4+ clones fell within CM and EM, and contracting CD8+ clones within EMRA. Researchers found some responding clones in pre-infection memory, a sign that cross-reactive memory joined.

Losses at the gene ends were 7 bases for V and 7 bases for J; bases not matched to a gene: 10. This CDR3 is built from 15 residues. Germline CDR1 is KGHDR and CDR2 is SFDVKD. From 5'RACE with constant-segment primers came TCR alpha and TCR beta cDNA libraries that carried sample barcodes and UMIs. Via MiXCR, TCRdb re-called the 5' RACE reads, giving one row per CDR3 protein. The sample includes roughly 450,000 distinct CDR3 sequences, roughly 20% of them seen just once. The chain recombines TRBV24-1 with TRBJ2-1; 9 bases align to TRBD1. The sequence came from an adult woman who had mild COVID-19 (a few samples of this study predate the infection). Cell type and time point are not known. Sequenced input: PBMCs or a T cell subset sorted from them (not recorded which). CDR3 region: CATSSRDRVGNEQFF. CDR3 DNA sequence: TGTGCCACCAGCAGCCGGGACAGGGTTGGGAATGAGCAGTTCTTC.